A selection of T cell receptor beta chains follows, all from one sample in a study of CD4 T cells in relation to SARS-CoV-2 and coronaviruses. No antigen has been assigned to these receptors. Generated by immunoSEQ multiplex PCR, the TCRdb table keeps only in-frame clones and is missing some. Counted here are some 22,000 clones, around 75% occurring once; the ten biggest clones make up around 12%. Specimen: CD4+ T cells from PBMCs, cultured in vitro. The receptors were sampled from a human donor in good health. Both conserved end residues are trimmed from each CDR3. Fields, in order: V gene, CDR3 protein.

TRBV29-1	STRTDWRETQY
TRBV19	ASSTISEGGTLPYNEQF
TRBV10-1	ASSSIDRNTEAF
TRBV27	ASSFNGNTEAF
TRBV10-3	AISENAPDLNTIY
TRBV9	ASSVAGYRTGELF
TRBV10-3	ATVAGQLNTEAF
TRBV5-1	ASSLGSGYGYT
TRBV5-1	ASSLAAGGYEQY
TRBV9	ASSVSGNTGELF
TRBV7-9	ASSLGVGDKLF
TRBV11-2	ASSRLLGGVNQPQH
TRBV28	ASSPQLGNQPQH
TRBV12-3/TRBV12-4	ASSWSSYEQY
TRBV6-4	ASSVSSGTDTQY
TRBV21-1	ASGRASSGNTIY
TRBV19	ASVALVSNYGYT
TRBV3-1/TRBV3-2	ASSRPGVNIQY
TRBV4-2	ASSQERDSGISPLH
TRBV5-1	ASSLGVYNEQF
TRBV6-2/TRBV6-3	ASSYFFDRVNTGELF
TRBV6-5	ASSYMGGRSGYT
TRBV5-1	ASSLETGDSYEQY
TRBV19	ASSFPRAYNEQF
TRBV3-1/TRBV3-2	ASSQAPLSYEQY
TRBV11-2	ASSRSEDRVETQY
TRBV28	ASSLISPSSYNSPLH
TRBV24-1	ATSSSGTSGNNEQF
TRBV24-1	ATSETGTGRHEQY
TRBV18	ASSPFPGQNLIAYGYT
TRBV28	ASSPGTSGKDQQF
TRBV7-8	ASPRPLRGDDTEAF
TRBV9	ASSVEGVGANVLT
TRBV5-1	ASSLESGPHGYT
TRBV5-1	ASSSGTSGTDTQY
TRBV6-6	ASSAGQGYGYEQY
TRBV18	ASSRNRDVEVYGYT
TRBV4-2	ASSQDGTGEYNEQF
TRBV2	ASSPGQYNQPQH
TRBV7-8	ASSLRLAGGGTQY